A single sample gave rise to the 28 T cell receptor beta chains below, sequenced in a study of immune heterogeneity within non-small cell lung tumors. It was a multiplex PCR that amplified TCR beta CDR3, with 32 V and 13 J primers. MiXCR, applied by TCRdb to the multiplex PCR reads, yields one record per CDR3 protein. This table holds 10,000 to 13,000 distinct CDR3 sequences, 25% to 30% found once. As template, the study used bulk tumor genomic DNA at about 600 ng per sample. Several biopsies were collected from each primary tumor during surgery. They were spaced as far apart as possible within the tumor mass. Curative surgery was undertaken by patients, who had untreated, newly diagnosed non-small cell lung cancer. Sequenced: lung tumor tissue. The receptor source for this set is a woman aged 60-75 years with non-small cell lung cancer.

Details on this clonotype: A read error is possible here, since a much larger clone lies one base away. J is TRBJ2-1 and V is TRBV7-6; 7 bases map to TRBD2. The germline V gene has CDR1 SGHVS and CDR2 FNYEAQ. The CDR3 loop spans 13 amino acids. The CDR3 DNA reads as TGTGCCAGAAGCTTATCCTTGCGGGAGAAGCAGTTCTTC. Translation gives CARSLSLREKQFF.

About this clonotype itself: With a much larger clone just one base away, this may be a read error. This chain joins TRBV6-4 and TRBJ1-1, with 9 bases fitting TRBD1. CDR1 and CDR2 (germline): MRHNA, SNTAGT. The CDR3 sequence is 15 residues long. CDR3 protein: CASSYSETGGSEAFF. DNA of the CDR3: TGTGCCAGCAGTTACTCGGAGACAGGGGGTTCTGAAGCTTTCTTT.

This clonotype has more than one count but fewer than ten. J is TRBJ2-3 and V is TRBV9; 7 nucleotides agree with TRBD1. CDR1 is SGDLS and CDR2 is YYNGEE in the germline V gene. The J segment lost 2 bases and the V segment lost 3 bases, leaving 6 bases of the junction unmatched. The CDR3 spans 15 residues. The CDR3 DNA sequence: TGTGCCAGCAGCGCCACAGGGGCGGACACAGATACGCAGTATTTT. It codes for CASSATGADTDTQYF.

This clonotype was counted many times. The rearrangement uses TRBV2 and TRBJ1-1, with no clear D. The CDR3 covers 14 residues. The germline V gene encodes CDR1 SNHLY and CDR2 FYNNEI. Trimming shortened V by 6 bases and J by 1 base, and 12 bases separated the two germline ends. CDR3 bases: TGTGCCAGCAGGCGAGCGACTGAGAACACTGAAGCTTTCTTT. Translating gives CASRRATENTEAFF.

The rearrangement uses TRBV13 and TRBJ2-2; 8 nucleotides align to TRBD1. The V segment lost 2 bases and the J segment 3 bases; nucleotides outside the gene matches: 8. This CDR3 contains 17 residues. Germline loops: CDR1 PRHDT, CDR2 FYEKMQ (reference sequence). As DNA, the CDR3 is TGTGCCAGCAGCTTATACAGGGGGTCGGTTTACACCGGGGAGCTGTTTTTT. As protein: CASSLYRGSVYTGELFF. Full variable domain (missing parts from reference TRBV13 and TRBJ2-2): AAGVIQSPRHLIKEKRETATLKCYPIPRHDTVYWYQQGPGQDPQFLISFYEKMQSDKGSIPDRFSAQQFSDYHSELNMSSLELGDSALYFCASSLYRGSVYTGELFFGEGSRLTVL.

By frequency in the sample, this clonotype is medium-sized. The chain carries TRBV24-1 and TRBJ2-5, with 7 positions matching TRBD2. Germline CDR1 is KGHDR and CDR2 is SFDVKD. The ends lost 0 bases at V and 3 bases at J; junction bases unmatched: 3. CDR3 length: 15 residues. In DNA form, the CDR3 reads TGTGCCACCAGTGATTTGGGTGCGGGAGAAGAGACCCAGTACTTC. Translation: CATSDLGAGEETQYF.

By share, this clonotype counts as medium-sized. The J gene is TRBJ2-2, the V gene TRBV12-3 or TRBV12-4; D is unclear. The CDR3 has 12 residues. V gave up 5 bases and J gave up 8 bases, with 9 bases separating them. The CDR3 DNA is TGTGCCAGCAGTCCGGAGACAGGGGAGCTGTTTTTT. This translates into CASSPETGELFF.

This clonotype appeared a few times. The chain has TRBV7-9 and TRBJ2-5; 7 bases agree with TRBD1. J lost 4 bases, V lost 1 base, and 9 bases had no gene match. This CDR3 is 16 amino acids long. CDR1 SEHNR and CDR2 FQNEAQ come from the germline V gene (reference sequence). CDR3 sequence: CASSLVGGRDRETQYF. Written as DNA, the CDR3 is TGTGCCAGCAGCTTAGTAGGAGGCCGGGACAGAGAGACCCAGTACTTC.

This clonotype was counted at least ten times. The V and J genes are TRBV20-1 and TRBJ1-1, with D maybe TRBD1 (5 bases). The CDR3 covers 12 residues. The V end lost 4 bases, the J end lost 1 base, and 7 bases lay between the germline ends. Germline V lookup: CDR1 DFQATT, CDR2 SNEGSKA (reference sequence). In DNA, the CDR3 is TGCAGTGCTATGCAGGGGAACACTGAAGCTTTCTTT. As protein: CSAMQGNTEAFF.

V usage is TRBV5-1 and J usage is TRBJ2-3, with TRBD2 identical over 8 bases. With V trimmed by 0 bases and J by 2 bases, 8 bases remained unmatched. The germline V gene encodes CDR1 SGHRS and CDR2 YFSETQ. This CDR3 contains 17 residues. CDR3 sequence: CASSLAGGEGPTDTQYF. The CDR3 nucleotides are TGCGCCAGCAGCTTGGCCGGGGGGGAGGGACCCACAGATACGCAGTATTTT.

This clonotype was picked up a small number of times. The V and J genes are TRBV20-1 and TRBJ1-5; the D gene is possibly TRBD1 (5 bases). The CDR3 extends over 13 amino acids. V lost 6 bases, J lost 6 bases, and 15 bases lay in between. From germline, CDR1 is DFQATT and CDR2 SNEGSKA (reference sequence). CDR3 in amino acids: CSAGGGGGQPQHF. CDR3 coding DNA: TGCAGTGCCGGCGGGGGTGGAGGTCAGCCCCAGCATTTT.

Concerning this clonotype: This may be a read error: a much more frequent sequence differs by one nucleotide. The chain carries TRBV28 and TRBJ1-4; D is unresolved. CDR1 MDHEN and CDR2 SYDVKM come from the germline V gene. Deletions cut 3 bases from V and 4 bases from J, with 9 bases between. The CDR3 extends over 14 amino acids. The CDR3 nucleotides are TGTGCCAGCAGTTTGGGTCGGAATAATGAAAAACTGTTTTTT. Its translation is CASSLGRNNEKLFF.

This clonotype was seen more than once but under ten times. This likely comes from a read error, as the CDR3 has no conserved phenylalanine or tryptophan at its end. The gene calls are TRBV6-4 and TRBJ2-1; D could derive from TRBD1 or TRBD2 (5 bases each). Trimming left V 7 bases short and J 3 bases short, with 13 bases between. This CDR3 region has 14 residues. Looked up from germline, CDR1 is MRHNA and CDR2 is SNTAGT. DNA of the CDR3: TGTGCCAGCAAAATTGGGGACGGCTACAATGAGCAGTTCTTA. Amino acid sequence: CASKIGDGYNEQFL.

By its share, this clonotype is medium-sized. This chain uses TRBV11-2 with TRBJ1-3; D may be TRBD1 (5 bases). Trimming shortened V by 2 bases and J by 2 bases, and 13 bases separated the two germline ends. The germline gives CDR1 SGHAT, CDR2 FQNNGV. This CDR3 is 16 amino acids long. Here the CDR3 DNA reads TGTGCCAGCAGCTTATGGGGAAGGGGCACTGGAAACACCATATATTTT. Amino acids: CASSLWGRGTGNTIYF.

A remark on this clonotype: Being one base from a much bigger clone, this may be a read error. The chain has TRBV3-1 and TRBJ2-7, with 10 bases fitting TRBD2. This CDR3 is built from 16 residues. Germline values: CDR1 LGHDT, CDR2 YNNKEL (reference sequence). The CDR3 protein is CATSLRTSGAAYEQYF. The CDR3 coding sequence is TGTGCCACCAGCCTCCGGACTAGCGGTGCCGCCTACGAGCAGTACTTC.

By sample fraction, this clonotype is medium-sized. The rearrangement links TRBV10-3 to TRBJ2-2; D is perhaps TRBD2 (5 bases). The CDR3 runs 16 residues. Germline V gene lookup returns CDR1 ENHRY and CDR2 SYGVKD. V shed 0 bases and J shed 4 bases, with 12 bases lying between them. This chain's CDR3 is CAISESIVGSTGELFF. The DNA for the CDR3 is TGTGCCATCAGTGAGTCGATTGTTGGGAGCACCGGGGAGCTGTTTTTT.

Notes on this clonotype: Germline and junction disagree at one end, which may indicate a read error. This chain joins TRBV5-4 and TRBJ1-2; D is uncertain. The CDR3 covers 13 residues. Germline-derived CDR1 and CDR2 are SGHNT and YYREEE (reference sequence). In nucleotides, the CDR3 is TGTGCCAACAGCTTGATTCAGGACTATGGCTACACCTTC. Protein sequence: CANSLIQDYGYTF.

This clonotype turned up a few times. This chain links TRBV14 with TRBJ2-3; TRBD2 matches 8 bases. The CDR3 has 17 residues. V was clipped by 0 bases and J by 4 bases; unmatched bases: 9. The germline V gene encodes CDR1 SGHDN and CDR2 FVKESK. In nucleotides, the CDR3 is TGTGCCAGCAGCCAAGATGTCCCGGGAGGGGCGGCAGATACGCAGTATTTT. Encoded protein: CASSQDVPGGAADTQYF. Filled out from reference TRBV14 and TRBJ2-3, the complete variable domain reads EAGVTQFPSHSVIEKGQTVTLRCDPISGHDNLYWYRRVMGKEIKFLLHFVKESKQDESGMPNNRFLAERTGGTYSTLKVQPAELEDSGVYFCASSQDVPGGAADTQYFGPGTRLTVL.

The sample holds a few counts of this clonotype. This clone may be a read error of a much larger clone one base away. The chain uses TRBV7-2 and TRBJ2-7, with a possible D match to TRBD2 (6 bases). The V end was cut by 4 bases, the J end by 4 bases, with 11 bases between. Germline V gives CDR1 SGHTA, CDR2 FQGNSA. The CDR3 is 13 amino acids. CDR3 protein: CASSSGLLYEQYF. CDR3 sequence (DNA): TGTGCCAGCAGCTCAGGACTATTGTACGAGCAGTACTTC.

Many counts were recorded for this clonotype. The chain joins TRBV19 to TRBJ2-2; 10 bases line up with TRBD2. Germline V gene data show CDR1 as LNHDA and CDR2 as SQIVND (reference sequence). Trimming cost V 5 bases and J 5 bases; bases outside gene matches: 14. The CDR3 consists of 18 residues. The CDR3: CASSFHLSSGSYTGELFF. The CDR3, as DNA: TGTGCCAGTAGTTTCCACCTTTCTAGCGGGAGTTATACCGGGGAGCTGTTTTTT.

This clonotype was seen more than once but under ten times. The chain joins TRBV7-2 to TRBJ2-6; D gene ambiguous. The V gene lost 1 base and the J gene lost 0 bases, with 10 bases spanning the gap. This CDR3 spans 17 amino acids. Germline V gives CDR1 SGHTA, CDR2 FQGNSA. The CDR3 loop reads CASSLVFRASGANVLTF. The CDR3 nucleotides are TGTGCCAGCAGCTTAGTTTTTCGGGCCTCTGGGGCCAACGTCCTGACTTTC.

Comments on this clonotype: Since no conserved phenylalanine or tryptophan closes the CDR3, a read error is the likely cause. The rearrangement uses TRBV14 and TRBJ2-3, with 9 bases lining up with TRBD2. The CDR3 covers 18 residues. Losses at the gene ends were 3 bases for V and 5 bases for J; bases not matched to a gene: 15. Per the germline V gene, CDR1 is SGHDN and CDR2 is FVKESK. CDR3 region: CASSQYRGLAGRVDTQYL. The CDR3 DNA follows: TGTGCCAGCAGCCAGTACCGTGGCCTAGCGGGGCGGGTAGATACGCAGTATCTT.

This clonotype was recorded many times. This chain uses TRBV19 with TRBJ1-5; perhaps TRBD1 as D (6 bases). The germline CDR1 and CDR2 sequences are LNHDA and SQIVND (reference sequence). V was shortened by 7 bases and J by 0 bases, with 13 bases between the two germline ends. This CDR3 is 15 amino acids long. The CDR3 nucleotides are TGTGCCAGTAAGGAAGGGGGGATTAGCAATCAGCCCCAGCATTTT. It encodes CASKEGGISNQPQHF.

Concerning this clonotype itself: With a much larger clone just one base away, this may be a read error. The rearrangement uses TRBV12-3 or TRBV12-4 and TRBJ1-2; no clear D. This CDR3 has 12 amino acids. The CDR3 sequence: CARSLSGIGYTF. The CDR3 nucleotides read TGTGCCAGAAGTTTAAGCGGGATCGGCTACACCTTC.

A few counts support this clonotype. The J gene is TRBJ1-2, the V gene TRBV5-5, with a weak D call TRBD1 (5 bases). The CDR3 runs to 14 residues. Trimming stripped 0 bases from V and 2 bases from J, with 8 bases between. CDR1 is SGHKS and CDR2 is YYEKEE in the germline V gene (reference sequence). The CDR3 DNA follows: TGTGCCAGCAGCTTGGATCCAGGGAACTATGGCTACACCTTC. It codes for CASSLDPGNYGYTF.

By frequency in the sample, this clonotype is medium-sized (0.01 to 0.1%). The rearrangement joins TRBV5-1 to TRBJ2-1, with D perhaps matching TRBD1 (5 bases). The CDR3 covers 15 residues. In germline, CDR1 is SGHRS, CDR2 YFSETQ. V shed 1 base and J shed 7 bases, with 15 bases lying between them. Here the CDR3 DNA reads TGCGCCAGCAGCTTGTCCTTAATCAGGGTTAATGAGCAGTTCTTC. Protein sequence: CASSLSLIRVNEQFF.

On this clonotype: A much larger clone sits a single nucleotide away, making a read error possible. The rearrangement uses TRBV12-5 and TRBJ2-1; D uncertain. Per the germline V gene, CDR1 is LGHNT and CDR2 is FRNRAP. CDR3 length: 13 residues. The V end was cut by 0 bases, the J end by 13 bases, with 13 bases between. The CDR3 sequence is CASGLVLAPSQFF. The CDR3 DNA follows: TGTGCTAGTGGTTTGGTACTCGCCCCTTCACAGTTCTTC. The full variable domain, in which reference TRBV12-5 and TRBJ2-1 provide the parts outside the CDR3, is DARVTQTPRHKVTEMGQEVTMRCQPILGHNTVFWYRQTMMQGLELLAYFRNRAPLDDSGMPKDRFSAEMPDATLATLKIQPSEPRDSAVYFCASGLVLAPSQFFGPGTRLTVL.

This clonotype rates as medium-sized. J is TRBJ1-1 and V is TRBV6-2 or TRBV6-3, with TRBD1 matching over 8 bases. V shed 7 bases, J shed 3 bases, and the junction held 13 bases outside the gene matches. The CDR3 length is 16 residues. In germline, CDR1 is MNHEY, CDR2 SVGEGT. DNA for the CDR3: TGTGCCAGCACGACCAATCAGGGGGCCGGGTACACTGAAGCTTTCTTT. This translates into CASTTNQGAGYTEAFF.